The 5 T cell receptor beta chains below come from one sample, sequenced in a study of blood T cell repertoires in COVID-19. Sequencing was performed with immunoSEQ multiplex PCR; in TCRdb, only in-frame clones are kept and a portion is missing. The table has fewer than 350,000 clones, roughly 86% seen once. The sequenced material came from peripheral blood. The source of these receptors is a man younger than 35 with active or convalescent COVID-19.

The rearrangement links TRBV19 to TRBJ1-3; no reliable D call. The length of the CDR3 is 19 residues. The V gene lost 5 bases and the J gene lost 2 bases, with 25 bases spanning the gap. The V gene's germline CDR1 is LNHDA and CDR2 SQIVND (reference sequence). The CDR3 is CASSPDRRLPIFTGNTIYF. DNA for the CDR3: TGTGCCAGTAGTCCGGATCGGAGATTACCCATTTTTACTGGAAACACCATATATTTT.

J is TRBJ1-4 and V is TRBV7-8, with D tentatively TRBD1 (6 bases). Germline V gene lookup returns CDR1 SGHVS and CDR2 FQNEAQ. V was shortened by 5 bases and J by 1 base, with 11 bases between the two germline ends. The length of the CDR3 is 15 residues. The CDR3 bases are TGTGCCAGCAGCGGAGCCAGGGGAACTAATGAAAAACTGTTTTTT. As protein: CASSGARGTNEKLFF.

This chain connects TRBV27 to TRBJ2-2, with D possibly matching TRBD2 (6 bases). The CDR3 contains 16 residues. Germline V gene lookup returns CDR1 MNHEY and CDR2 SMNVEV (reference sequence). V was pared by 5 bases and J by 5 bases, with 18 bases between. The chain's CDR3 is CASSPTPWAGTGELFF. The CDR3 DNA reads as TGTGCCAGCAGTCCAACCCCTTGGGCGGGAACCGGGGAGCTGTTTTTT.

The V gene is TRBV3-1 (or the pseudogene TRBV3-2), the J gene TRBJ1-5; TRBD1 agrees at 8 bases. The CDR3 is made up of 15 amino acids. The junction had 4 bases not matched to a gene; V was cut back by 1 base and J by 5 bases. From germline, CDR1 is LGHDT and CDR2 YNNKEL (reference sequence). CDR3: CASSQGDRLHQPQHF. The DNA for the CDR3 is TGTGCCAGCAGCCAAGGGGACAGGCTTCATCAGCCCCAGCATTTT.

The chain uses TRBV21-1 and TRBJ2-7; the D call in the table, TRBD2, was not verified against the DNA. TRBV21-1 is termed a pseudogene. The CDR3 covers 12 residues. This chain's CDR3 is CASPDTGGEQYF. CDR3 DNA sequence: TGTGCCAGCCCGGACACGGGGGGGGAGCAGTACTTC.